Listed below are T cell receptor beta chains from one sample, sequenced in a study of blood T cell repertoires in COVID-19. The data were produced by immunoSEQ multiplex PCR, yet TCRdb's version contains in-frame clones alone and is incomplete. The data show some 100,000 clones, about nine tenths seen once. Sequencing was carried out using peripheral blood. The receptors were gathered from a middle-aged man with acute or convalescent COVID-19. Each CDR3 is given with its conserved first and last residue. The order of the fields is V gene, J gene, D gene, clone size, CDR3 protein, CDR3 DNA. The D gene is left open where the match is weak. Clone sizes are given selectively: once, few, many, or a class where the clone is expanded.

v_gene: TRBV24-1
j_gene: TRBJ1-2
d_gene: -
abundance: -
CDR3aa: CATSDSREGYPPNYGYTF
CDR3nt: TGTGCCACCAGTGACTCTAGGGAGGGGTATCCCCCTAACTATGGCTACACCTTC

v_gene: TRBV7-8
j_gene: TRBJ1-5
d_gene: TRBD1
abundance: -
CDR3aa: CASASGDRGSNQPQHF
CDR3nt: TGTGCCAGCGCCTCCGGTGACAGGGGGAGCAATCAGCCCCAGCATTTT

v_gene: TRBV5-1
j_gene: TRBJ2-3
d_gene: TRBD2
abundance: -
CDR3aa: CASSPVSSGRVFSTDTQYF
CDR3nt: TGCGCCAGCAGCCCCGTTTCTAGCGGGAGGGTATTTAGCACAGATACGCAGTATTTT

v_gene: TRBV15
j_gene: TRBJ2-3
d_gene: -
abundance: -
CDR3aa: CATSRVEQTTDTQYF
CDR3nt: TGTGCCACCAGCAGAGTGGAACAGACCACAGATACGCAGTATTTT

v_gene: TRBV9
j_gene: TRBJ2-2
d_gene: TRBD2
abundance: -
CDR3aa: CASSPRTSGRVTGELFF
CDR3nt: TGTGCCAGCAGCCCTAGGACTAGCGGGAGGGTCACCGGGGAGCTGTTTTTT

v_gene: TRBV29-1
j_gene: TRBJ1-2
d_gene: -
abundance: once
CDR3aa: CSVDMGGNYGYTF
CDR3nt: TGCAGCGTTGATATGGGGGGAAACTATGGCTACACCTTC

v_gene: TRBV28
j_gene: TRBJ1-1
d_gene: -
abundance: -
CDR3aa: CASSLGGGWTEAFF
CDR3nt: TGTGCCAGCAGTTTAGGGGGAGGGTGGACTGAAGCTTTCTTT

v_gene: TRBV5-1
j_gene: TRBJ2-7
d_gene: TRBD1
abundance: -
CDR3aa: CASSFGQGGTLEQYF
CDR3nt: TGCGCCAGCAGCTTTGGACAGGGGGGGACCCTCGAGCAGTACTTC

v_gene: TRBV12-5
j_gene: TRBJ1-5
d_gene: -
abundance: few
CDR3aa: CASANPDRYQPQHF
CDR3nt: TGTGCTAGTGCTAATCCAGACAGATATCAGCCCCAGCATTTT

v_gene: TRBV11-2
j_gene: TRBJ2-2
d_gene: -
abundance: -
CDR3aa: CASSSRGTANTGELFF
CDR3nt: TGTGCCAGCAGCTCCCGGGGGACAGCGAACACCGGGGAGCTGTTTTTT

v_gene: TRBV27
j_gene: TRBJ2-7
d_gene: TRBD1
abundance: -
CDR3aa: CASSPGQGRSEQYF
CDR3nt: TGTGCCAGCAGCCCTGGACAGGGGAGAAGCGAGCAGTACTTC